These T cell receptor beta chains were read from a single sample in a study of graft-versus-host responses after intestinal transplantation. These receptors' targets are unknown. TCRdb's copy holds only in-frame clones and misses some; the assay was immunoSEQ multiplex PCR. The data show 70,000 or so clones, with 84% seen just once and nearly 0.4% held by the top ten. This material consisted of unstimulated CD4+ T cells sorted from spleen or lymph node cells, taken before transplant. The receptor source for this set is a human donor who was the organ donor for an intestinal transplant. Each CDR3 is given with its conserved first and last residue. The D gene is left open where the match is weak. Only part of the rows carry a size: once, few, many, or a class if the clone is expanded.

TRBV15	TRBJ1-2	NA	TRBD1	TGTGCCACCAGCAGAGATCCCCTGACAGGGACCACCGCTAACTATGGCTACACCTTC	CATSRDPLTGTTANYGYTF
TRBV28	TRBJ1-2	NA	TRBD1	TGTGCCAGCAGTTTAAGACAGGGTGAATTTAATGGCTACACCTTC	CASSLRQGEFNGYTF
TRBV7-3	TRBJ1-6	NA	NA	TGTGCCAGCAGCTTAAACCGGAGCTCCTATAATTCACCCCTCCACTTT	CASSLNRSSYNSPLHF
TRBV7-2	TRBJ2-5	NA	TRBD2	TGTGCCAGCAGCCCTGGGACTAGCGGGGGCCAAGAGACCCAGTACTTC	CASSPGTSGGQETQYF
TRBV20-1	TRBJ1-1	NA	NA	TGCAGTGCCACACGGAGGACTGAAGCTTTCTTT	CSATRRTEAFF
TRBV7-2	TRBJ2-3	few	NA	TGTGCCAGCAAACCCGGCGGGGTGGTAGATACGCAGTATTTT	CASKPGGVVDTQYF
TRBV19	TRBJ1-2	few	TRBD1	TGTGCCAGTAGTGACAGGGGGCGAGGCTATGGCTACACCTTC	CASSDRGRGYGYTF
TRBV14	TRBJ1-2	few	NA	TGTGCCAGCAGCCGTGGACAGAGTAACGGCTACACCTTC	CASSRGQSNGYTF
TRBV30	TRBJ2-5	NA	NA	TGTGCCTGGAGCCTACAGGGTACCGAGACCCAGTACTTC	CAWSLQGTETQYF
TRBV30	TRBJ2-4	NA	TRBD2	TGTGCCTGGAGCGGCGGGGGACTAGCGGGGGGGTTTAACATTCAGTACTTC	CAWSGGGLAGGFNIQYF
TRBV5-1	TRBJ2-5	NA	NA	TGCGCCAGCAGCTTGGGAAGGGGGCAAGAGACCCAGTACTTC	CASSLGRGQETQYF
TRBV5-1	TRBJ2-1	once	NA	TGCGCCAGCAGTGATAGACAGCTCAGGGATGAGCAGTTCTTC	CASSDRQLRDEQFF
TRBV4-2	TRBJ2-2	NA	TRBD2	TGTGCCAGCAGCCAAGGTTACCCGCGGCGGGGGGCGTCGGACACCGGGGAGCTGTTTTTT	CASSQGYPRRGASDTGELFF
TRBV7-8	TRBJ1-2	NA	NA	TGTGCCAGCAGCTTAGAGGGGGGGAACTATGGCTACACCTTC	CASSLEGGNYGYTF
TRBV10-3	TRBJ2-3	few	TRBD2	TGTGCCATGGGAGCGGGGGGCGGGACAGATACGCAGTATTTT	CAMGAGGGTDTQYF
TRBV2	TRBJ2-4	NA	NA	TGTGCCAGCAGTGAACTAGCACAGATCAAAAACATTCAGTACTTC	CASSELAQIKNIQYF
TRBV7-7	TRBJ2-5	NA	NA	TGTGCTAGCAGCTTACAGGTCCCAGAGACCCAGTACTTC	CASSLQVPETQYF
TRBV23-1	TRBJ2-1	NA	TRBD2	TGCGCCAGCAGTCACCATAGCGGGGACCGCTCCTACAATGAGCAGTTCTTC	CASSHHSGDRSYNEQFF
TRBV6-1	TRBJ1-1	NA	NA	TGTGCCAGCAGTGAGACACAGGGAGGGACTGAAGCTTTCTTT	CASSETQGGTEAFF
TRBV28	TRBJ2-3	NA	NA	TGTGCCAGCAGCAAGAACAGGGCTAGCACAGATACGCAGTATTTT	CASSKNRASTDTQYF
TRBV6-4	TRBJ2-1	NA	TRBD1	TGTGCCAGCAGTGAAGGCAGGGGGCGGGGGCAGTTCTTC	CASSEGRGRGQFF
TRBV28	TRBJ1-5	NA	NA	TGTGCCAGCAGTTACGGGGTGTCTGGCAATCAGCCCCAGCATTTT	CASSYGVSGNQPQHF
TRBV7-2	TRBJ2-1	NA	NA	TGTGCCAGCAGCCTCTCCAGGGATTACAATGAGCAGTTCTTC	CASSLSRDYNEQFF
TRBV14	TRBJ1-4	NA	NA	TGTGCCAGCAGCCGACTCAGGGGAACTAATGAAAAACTGTTTTTT	CASSRLRGTNEKLFF
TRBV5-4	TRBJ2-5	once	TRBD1	TGTGCCAGCACCCCCGACAGGGATCCCCCCCAGTACTTC	CASTPDRDPPQYF
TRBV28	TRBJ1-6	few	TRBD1	TGTGCCAGCAGAGGACAGGAAACTTCACCCCTCCACTTT	CASRGQETSPLHF
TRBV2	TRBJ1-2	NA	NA	TGTGCCAGCAGCGACAGAGCTAACTATGGCTACACCTTC	CASSDRANYGYTF
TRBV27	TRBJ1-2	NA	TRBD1	TGTGCCAGCAGCCACCACACAGGGGAGGATGGCTACACCTTC	CASSHHTGEDGYTF
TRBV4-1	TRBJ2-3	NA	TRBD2	TGCGCCAGCAGCCTAGGACTAGCGGGGGCAGATACGCAGTATTTT	CASSLGLAGADTQYF
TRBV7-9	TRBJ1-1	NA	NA	TGTGCCAGCCAAATCGAAGGGGCCACTGAAGCTTTCTTT	CASQIEGATEAFF
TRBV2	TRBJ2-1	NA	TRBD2	TGTGCCAGCAACGACGGAGCGGGGGGGTACAATGAGCAGTTCTTC	CASNDGAGGYNEQFF
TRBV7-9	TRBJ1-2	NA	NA	TGTGCCAGCAGCTTAGCGGCCGCTCCTGGCTATGGCTACACCTTC	CASSLAAAPGYGYTF
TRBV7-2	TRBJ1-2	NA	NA	TGTGCCAGCAGCTTAGCGATAGAAAACCCTTTAGGCTACACCTTC	CASSLAIENPLGYTF
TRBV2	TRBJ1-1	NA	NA	TGTGCCAGCAGTGAAGGATGGGGGCGGACTGAAGCTTTCTTT	CASSEGWGRTEAFF
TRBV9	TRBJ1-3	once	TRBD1	TGTGCCAGCAGCGGACAGGGGAACACCATATATTTT	CASSGQGNTIYF
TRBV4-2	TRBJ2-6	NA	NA	TGTGCCAGCAGCCAAGACGTCTCTGGGGCCAACGTCCTGACTTTC	CASSQDVSGANVLTF
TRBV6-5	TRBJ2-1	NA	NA	TGTGCCAGCACACAGAACAATGAGCAGTTCTTC	CASTQNNEQFF
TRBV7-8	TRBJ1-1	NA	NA	TGTGCCAGCAGCCCCGTCAGGATGAACACTGAAGCTTTCTTT	CASSPVRMNTEAFF
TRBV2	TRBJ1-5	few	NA	TGTGCCAGCAGTGAGAGTGGTCTTCAGCCCCAGCATTTT	CASSESGLQPQHF
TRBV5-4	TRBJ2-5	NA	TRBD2	TGTGCCAGCAGCTTGGCCGTAGTTAGCGGGGGGTCAGAGACCCAGTACTTC	CASSLAVVSGGSETQYF
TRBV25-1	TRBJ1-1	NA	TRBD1	TGTGCCAGCAGCGCGGCAGGGGGATTTACTGAAGCTTTCTTT	CASSAAGGFTEAFF
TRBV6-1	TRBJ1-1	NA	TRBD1	TGTGCCAGCAGTGAAGCGAGGGGTGAAAGGGGGCGATCTTTCTTT	CASSEARGERGRSFF
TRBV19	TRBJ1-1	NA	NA	TGTGCCAGTAGGCGGGGCCGTGCAGGCGCGGAAGCTTTCTTT	CASRRGRAGAEAFF
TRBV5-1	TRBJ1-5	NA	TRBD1	TGCGCCAGCAGCTTACAGGGGGGGGATCAGCCCCAGCATTTT	CASSLQGGDQPQHF
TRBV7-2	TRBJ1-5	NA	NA	TGTGCCAGCAGCCCCTCCCGGCAGGCCCAGCATTTT	CASSPSRQAQHF
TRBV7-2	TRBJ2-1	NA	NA	TGTGCCACCCTGTCCCCCGAGCAGTTCTTC	CATLSPEQFF
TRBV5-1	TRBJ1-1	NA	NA	TGCGCCAGCAGCTGGGGACCGGGAGACACTGAAGCTTTCTTT	CASSWGPGDTEAFF
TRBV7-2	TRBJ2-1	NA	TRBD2	TGTGCCAGCGGCACGCGGGGGTACAATGAGCAGTTCTTC	CASGTRGYNEQFF
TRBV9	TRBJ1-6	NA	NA	TGTGCCAGCAGCGTAGATATTGAGAATTCACCCCTCCACTTT	CASSVDIENSPLHF
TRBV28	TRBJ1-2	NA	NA	TGTGCCAGCAGTCTCCCCACAGGGATCTATGGCTACACCTTC	CASSLPTGIYGYTF
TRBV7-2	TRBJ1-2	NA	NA	TGTGCCAGCAGCTTAGACAGGGTCTATGGCTACACCTTC	CASSLDRVYGYTF